This T cell receptor (beta chain) derives from a study of long-term antiretroviral therapy in people with HIV. Study as a whole: About a decade before 2015, the earliest samples were taken when ART was typically delayed.

Broader study findings: Unavailable data included ART adherence, viral resistance and therapy changes (switches in treatment).

Run at survey level, the immunoSEQ assay was version v3.0. Measured with immunoSEQ multiplex PCR; TCRdb has only the in-frame clones, and not every one. Of fewer than 30,000 clones in the sample, 75% to 90% were seen once. V shed 7 bases and J 4 bases; nucleotides not matched to a gene: 8. Germline CDR1 and CDR2: ENHRY and SYGVKD. The CDR3 totals 14 residues. For this clone: Its antigen is not identified.

The receptor was isolated from a man under 40 with HIV. The chain links TRBV10-3 to TRBJ1-2, with 8 nucleotides matching TRBD1. Source: unsorted PBMCs, taken nearly 2.9 years after starting antiretroviral therapy. The CDR3 sequence: CAITMDREGYGYTF. The CDR3 region has the DNA TGTGCCATCACCATGGACAGGGAGGGCTATGGCTACACCTTC.